This TCR beta chain originates from a study of cytomegalovirus exposure and HLA in healthy donors (dated by TCRdb to the late 2010s). A note on the overall study: In an earlier analysis of under 750 of the donors, 250 to 350 Gb of sequence data and approximately 100 million unique TCR beta sequences from about 190 million T cells were reported. Approximately 310 gigabases of sequencing data and 70 million to 95 million unique TCR sequences made up an early release that covered 500 to 700 HLA-typed donors. Of the approximately 400 genotyped donors, over 80% were placed in the genetic ancestry cluster associated with self-reported Caucasian donors. The study was designed to test whether signatures of past pathogen exposure could be identified by cataloging public T cell receptors. The study profiled the T cell repertoires of about 640 subjects by immunosequencing and related them to cytomegalovirus serostatus. In addition to the first cohort of roughly 670 subjects, a separate validation cohort of approximately 130 different subjects was used. The study combined high-throughput TCR immunosequencing, statistical association of individual TCRs with disease status, and machine learning to predict cytomegalovirus infection status. To study patterns of TCR occurrence, a later analysis re-analyzed previously published TCR beta repertoires from just over 650 donors and added high-resolution HLA genotyping. The later analysis used no new phenotypic data to find candidate immune exposures, relying instead on TCR beta sequences and their occurrence across donors. In an earlier analysis of 587 of the donors, high-throughput TCR beta sequencing was used to judge whether each TCR beta V gene segment behaved as functional or pseudogenic. Donor age, sex, ethnicity and CMV serostatus were compiled alongside the repertoire data. A later genetic analysis took genome-wide SNP genotypes for about three fifths of the 666 donors and used that subset as a discovery cohort. Every discovery cohort repertoire had been produced on one sequencing platform. Class I and class II HLA loci were covered by the typing at four-digit resolution. The number of typed donors differed by locus: about 620-640 for A, B, C, DRB1 and DQB1; 500 to 550 for DQA1; 600 to 610 for DPA1; and 450 to 480 for DPB1. A handful of DR-DQ haplotypes were handled as single units for association and clustering because linkage in the cohort was strong. Across around 400 genotyped donors of the cohort, an average of roughly 230,000 unique TCR beta nucleotide sequences per donor were sequenced, and roughly 20% of those sequences were non-productive.

As concerns this clone: This receptor's antigen is unknown. No base qualities exist here, and no much larger clone lies one base off it.

The paper as a whole reports these results and caveats: When HLA alleles, especially DR and DQ, strongly co-occurred, TCR associations were difficult to assign to individual alleles. In vitro tests confirmed that three of the cytomegalovirus-associated TCR beta chains recognize cytomegalovirus antigens. In an earlier analysis of a few hundred of the donors, most TCR beta V segments were observed in productive rearrangements about 90% or about 30% of the time, broadly matching IMGT annotations. Because HLA typing was unavailable for some donors at each locus, only the typed subset was used in association tests. Immune exposure information for the cohort was limited to CMV serostatus. In a later analysis, around 17,000 TCR beta sequences were associated with specific HLA alleles at a false discovery rate of 0.05. The classifier was reported to diagnose cytomegalovirus status with high specificity and sensitivity in both the original and validation cohorts. Several of the top co-occurrence clusters appeared to be linked to parvovirus B19, influenza, CMV and Epstein-Barr virus, according to a later analysis. The 87-base-pair reads could not distinguish some IMGT-functional V segments, including TRBV6-2 and TRBV6-3, so those segments were excluded. The study listed 150 to 200 TCR beta chains as associated with cytomegalovirus. Most CMV-associated TCR beta chains appeared to be HLA-restricted in a later analysis, and the HLA associations seemed to be driven largely by CMV exposure. Because counts were too low, some 17 rarely observed V segments, including chromosome 9 orphons, were left out of the earlier analysis of a few hundred of the donors. According to a later analysis, TCR association rates differed among HLA loci, with DRB1 alleles showing the most associated TCRs and HLA-C alleles showing the fewest. This cohort had only TCR beta chains sequenced, and the lack of alpha or paired-chain data limited which features could be detected. A further reported finding was that TCR beta sequences accurately predicted the HLA-A and HLA-B alleles for most subjects in the first cohort. A later genetic analysis reported fewer N-insertions in productive TCRs among donors in an Asian-associated ancestry cluster than the roughly 700-donor mean. A cluster of highly shared sequence variants was judged likely to represent a technical artifact of the sequencing pipeline. It was suggested by the authors that the approach could potentially be generalized to other disease states and immunological phenotypes. In a later analysis, HLA-associated TCR beta chains showed more clonal expansion and lower generation probabilities than non-associated chains that were equally common. While some public TCRs were present in many individuals, most TCR sequences turned up only very rarely across donors. Linkage disequilibrium might explain the correlated functional status among segregating V segments, but an unknown experimental factor could not be excluded. Presence/absence analyses assumed roughly uniform sequencing depth across donors, an assumption that may not hold. In a later genetic analysis, a missense DCLRE1C variant was associated with V-gene and J-gene trimming of TCR beta chains, and the association was replicated in an independent cohort.

CDR1 is given as GTSNPN and CDR2 as SVGIG, both from the germline V gene (reference sequence). From its cysteine to its phenylalanine, the CDR3 spans 16 amino acids. Only CDR3 DNA remains: 48 bases, in frame from the first base. V is cut back by 0 bases and J by 0 bases, with 2 bases in the junction unmatched. Library construction relied on the immunoSEQ multiplex PCR assay. The multiplex PCR relied on a mix of 60 forward primers for TCR Vbeta segments and 13 reverse primers for TCR Jbeta segments. The CDR3 region of rearranged TCR beta genes was amplified from genomic DNA by a multiplex PCR assay. On the Illumina HiSeq System, the amplified TCR beta libraries were sequenced as 87-base-pair reads. The study's processing was this. A later analysis counted approximately 76 million unique TCR beta chains across the roughly 700 repertoires, and some 11 million of these chains were shared by at least two donors. To remove PCR and sequencing errors, raw reads were error-corrected and collapsed into unique sequences using a nearest-neighbor algorithm that merged closely related sequences. To assign V, D and J gene segments, CDR3 sequences were aligned to IMGT reference sequences. For a sequence to be retained, a match of at least six nucleotides to both a V gene segment and a J gene segment was required. Rearrangements were classified as productive when the CDR3 lacked stop codons and remained in frame with V and J, and all other rearrangements were classified as non-productive. Following IMGT convention, CDR3 was defined as the stretch from the second conserved V-encoded cysteine up to the conserved J-encoded phenylalanine. The earlier analysis of a few hundred of the donors excluded sequences that lacked an unambiguous match to a single V gene segment. An earlier analysis of 587 of the donors called V segments functional above 56.7% productive rearrangements and segregating when the between-donor standard deviation exceeded 5%. To diagnose cytomegalovirus status from the catalog of TCR beta chain sequences, a statistical classification framework was built. In a later analysis, V and J genes were assigned by comparing TCR nucleotide sequences against IMGT/GENE-DB human TR gene sequences. The TCRdist pipeline was used in a later analysis to assign CDR3 sequences and most-parsimonious VDJ recombination scenarios. A later analysis defined each TCR beta chain by its CDR3 amino acid sequence plus V-gene family, and excluded reads lacking a unique V-gene family. A later analysis removed over 500 highly shared, low-generation-probability nucleotide sequences to deal with suspected cross-contamination and a sequencing artifact. In a later analysis, a clonal expansion index for each public chain was calculated from normalized within-repertoire ranks of inferred template counts. In a later analysis, generation probabilities were computed with a VDJ recombination model fitted to out-of-frame rearrangements, and the resulting probabilities were checked against IGoR. Hypergeometric tests were used in a later analysis to score TCR-TCR, TCR-HLA and TCR-CMV co-occurrence, with a repertoire-size bias correction applied to the TCR pairs. A later analysis estimated false discovery rates by permuting HLA or CMV assignments 20 times. A later analysis grouped co-occurring TCRs with DBSCAN, adding TCRdist sequence similarity when clustering within HLA-allele-positive subsets. Repertoires with fewer than 30,000 or more than 120,000 public chains, plus five repertoires with anomalous nucleotide sharing, were excluded from co-occurrence clustering. This immuneACCESS table, as held by TCRdb, lists in-frame sequences with V and J called but not all clones. Of the missing ones, under half trace to an unresolved V gene in checked studies; the others have no known cause. V and J calls and clone size are given by that table; D and trimming were obtained from the DNA. Present in this sample are about 110,000 clones, about 68% of which were seen just once. The ten top clones hold around 3.9% of the sample.

The cohort comprised some 700 healthy bone marrow donors. Cohort members were all nominally healthy when sampled, although unrecorded immune exposures were likely present. The donor tested CMV seropositive, placing the donor among the roughly 300 seropositive members of the cohort. A peripheral blood sample was collected from each donor, and TCR beta sequencing was performed on peripheral blood mononuclear cells. Genomic DNA extraction from the blood cell samples was performed with the Qiagen DNeasy Blood Extraction Kit. Sequenced input: PBMCs. The chain is made from TRBV30 and TRBJ1-5, and 10 bases in between align with TRBD1. This TCR derives from a woman aged 40 to 50 in good health and CMV-seropositive. The CDR3 protein: CAWSVRDRGSNQPQHF. The nucleotide sequence reads as follows: TGTGCCTGGAGTGTAAGGGACAGGGGTAGCAATCAGCCCCAGCATTTT.